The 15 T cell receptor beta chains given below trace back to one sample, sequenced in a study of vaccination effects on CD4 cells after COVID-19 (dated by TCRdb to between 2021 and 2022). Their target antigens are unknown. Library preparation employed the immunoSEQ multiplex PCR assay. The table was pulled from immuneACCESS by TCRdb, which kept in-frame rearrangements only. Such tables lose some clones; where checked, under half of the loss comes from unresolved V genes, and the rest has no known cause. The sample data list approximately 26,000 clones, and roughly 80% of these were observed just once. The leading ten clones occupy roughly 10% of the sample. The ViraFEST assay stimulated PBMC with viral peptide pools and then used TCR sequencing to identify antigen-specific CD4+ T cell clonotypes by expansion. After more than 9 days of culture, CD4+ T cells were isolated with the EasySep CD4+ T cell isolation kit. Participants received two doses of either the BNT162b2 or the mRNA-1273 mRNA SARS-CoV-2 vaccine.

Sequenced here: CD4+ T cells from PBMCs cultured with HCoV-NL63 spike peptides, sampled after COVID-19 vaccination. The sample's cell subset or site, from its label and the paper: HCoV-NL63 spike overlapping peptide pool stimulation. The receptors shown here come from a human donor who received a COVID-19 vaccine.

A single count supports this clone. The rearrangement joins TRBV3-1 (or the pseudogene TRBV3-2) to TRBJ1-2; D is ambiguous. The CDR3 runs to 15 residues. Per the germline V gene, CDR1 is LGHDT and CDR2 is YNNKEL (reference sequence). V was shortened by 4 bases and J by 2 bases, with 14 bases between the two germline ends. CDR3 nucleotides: TGTGCCAGCAGCCTCTCCTCCGCGCAAAACTATGGCTACACCTTC. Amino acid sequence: CASSLSSAQNYGYTF.

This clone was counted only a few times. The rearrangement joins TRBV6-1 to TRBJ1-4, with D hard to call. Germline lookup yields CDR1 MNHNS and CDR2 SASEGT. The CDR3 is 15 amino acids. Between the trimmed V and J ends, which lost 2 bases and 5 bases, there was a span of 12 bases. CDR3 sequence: CASSEMSSGNEKLFF. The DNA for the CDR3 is TGTGCCAGCAGTGAAATGAGTTCGGGGAATGAAAAACTGTTTTTT.

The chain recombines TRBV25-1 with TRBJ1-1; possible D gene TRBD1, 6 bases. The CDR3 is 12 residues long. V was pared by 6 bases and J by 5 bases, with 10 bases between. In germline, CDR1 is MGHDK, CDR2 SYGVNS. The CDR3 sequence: CASRTGGTEAFF. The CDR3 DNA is TGTGCCAGCAGGACAGGCGGGACTGAAGCTTTCTTT.

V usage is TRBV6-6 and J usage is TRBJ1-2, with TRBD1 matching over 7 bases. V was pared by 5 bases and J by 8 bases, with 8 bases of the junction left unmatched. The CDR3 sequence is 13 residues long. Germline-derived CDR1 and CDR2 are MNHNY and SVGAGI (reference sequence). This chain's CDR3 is CASSPTGRGGYTF. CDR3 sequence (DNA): TGTGCCAGCAGTCCGACAGGGAGGGGCGGCTACACCTTC.

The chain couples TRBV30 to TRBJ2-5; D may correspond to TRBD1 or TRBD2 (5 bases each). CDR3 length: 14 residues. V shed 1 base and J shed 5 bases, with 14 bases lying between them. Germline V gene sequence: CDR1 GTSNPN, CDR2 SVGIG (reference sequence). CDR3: CAWSGTRGGETQYF. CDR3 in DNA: TGTGCCTGGAGTGGTACCCGGGGCGGGGAGACCCAGTACTTC. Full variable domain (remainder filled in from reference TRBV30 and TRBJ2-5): SQTIHQWPATLVQPVGSPLSLECTVEGTSNPNLYWYRQAAGRGLQLLFYSVGIGQISSEVPQNLSASRPQDRQFILSSKKLLLSDSGFYLCAWSGTRGGETQYFGPGTRLLVL.

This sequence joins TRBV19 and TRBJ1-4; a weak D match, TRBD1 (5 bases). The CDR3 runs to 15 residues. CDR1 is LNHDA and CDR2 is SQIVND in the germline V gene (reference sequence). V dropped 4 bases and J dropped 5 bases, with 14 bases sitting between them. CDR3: CASSKVSGQNEKLFF. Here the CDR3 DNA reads TGTGCCAGTAGTAAGGTGTCAGGACAAAATGAAAAACTGTTTTTT.

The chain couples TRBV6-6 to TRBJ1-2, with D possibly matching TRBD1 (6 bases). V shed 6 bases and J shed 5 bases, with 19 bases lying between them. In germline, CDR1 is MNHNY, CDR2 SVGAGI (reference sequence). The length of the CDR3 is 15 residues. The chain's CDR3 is CASRFDPGQHYGYTF. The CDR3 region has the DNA TGTGCCAGCAGGTTCGACCCCGGACAGCATTATGGCTACACCTTC.

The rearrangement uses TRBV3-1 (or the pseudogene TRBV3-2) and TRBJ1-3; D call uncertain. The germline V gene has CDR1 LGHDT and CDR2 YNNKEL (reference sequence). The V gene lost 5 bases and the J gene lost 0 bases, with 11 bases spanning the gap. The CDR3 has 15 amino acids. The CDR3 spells CASSNTGNSGNTIYF. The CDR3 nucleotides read TGTGCCAGCAGCAATACGGGGAACTCTGGAAACACCATATATTTT.

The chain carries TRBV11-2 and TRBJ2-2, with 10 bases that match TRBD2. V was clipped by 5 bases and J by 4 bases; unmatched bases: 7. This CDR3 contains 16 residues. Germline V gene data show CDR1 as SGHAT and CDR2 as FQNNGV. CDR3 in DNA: TGTGCCAGCAGCACGATAGCGGGAGGCGGCACCGGGGAGCTGTTTTTT. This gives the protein CASSTIAGGGTGELFF.

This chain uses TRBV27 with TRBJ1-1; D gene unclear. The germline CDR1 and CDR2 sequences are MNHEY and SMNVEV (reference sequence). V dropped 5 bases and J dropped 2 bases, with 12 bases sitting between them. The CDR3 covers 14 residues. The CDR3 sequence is CASSPIPENTEAFF. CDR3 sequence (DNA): TGTGCCAGCAGTCCTATTCCTGAAAACACTGAAGCTTTCTTT.

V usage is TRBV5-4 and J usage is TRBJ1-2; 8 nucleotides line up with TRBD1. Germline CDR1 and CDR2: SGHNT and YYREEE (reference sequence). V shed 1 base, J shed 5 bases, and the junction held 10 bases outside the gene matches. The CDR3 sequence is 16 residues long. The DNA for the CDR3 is TGTGCCAGCAGCTTGCAGGGGGCGGACCTTCGATATGGCTACACCTTC. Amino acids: CASSLQGADLRYGYTF.

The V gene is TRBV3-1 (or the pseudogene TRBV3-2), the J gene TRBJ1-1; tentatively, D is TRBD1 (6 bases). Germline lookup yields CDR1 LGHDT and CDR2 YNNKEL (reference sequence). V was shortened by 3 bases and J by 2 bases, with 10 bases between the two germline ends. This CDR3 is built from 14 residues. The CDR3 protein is CASSHLQGNTEAFF. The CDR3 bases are TGTGCCAGCAGCCACTTACAGGGAAACACTGAAGCTTTCTTT.

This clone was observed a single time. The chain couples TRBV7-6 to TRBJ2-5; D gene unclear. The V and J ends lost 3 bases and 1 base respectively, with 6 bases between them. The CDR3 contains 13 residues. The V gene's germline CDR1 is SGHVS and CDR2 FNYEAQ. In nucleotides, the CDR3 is TGTGCCAGCAGCTTGAATTTCCAAGAGACCCAGTACTTC. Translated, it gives CASSLNFQETQYF.

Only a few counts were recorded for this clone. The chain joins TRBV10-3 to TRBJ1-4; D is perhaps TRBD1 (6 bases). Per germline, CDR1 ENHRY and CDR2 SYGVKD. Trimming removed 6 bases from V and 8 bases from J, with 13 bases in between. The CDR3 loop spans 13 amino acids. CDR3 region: CAISDRTGEKLFF. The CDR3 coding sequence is TGTGCCATCAGCGATCGCACAGGGGAAAAACTGTTTTTT.

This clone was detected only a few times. CDR3 nucleotide sequence: TGCGCCAGCAGCAATCCGGGACATAAAGGCACCGGGGAGCTGTTTTTT. Its translation: CASSNPGHKGTGELFF. V gene TRBV5-1 combines with J gene TRBJ2-2; a weak D match, TRBD1 (6 bases). The ends were cut back, 4 bases at V and 4 bases at J, with 17 bases in the middle. This CDR3 comprises 16 residues. Germline V lookup: CDR1 SGHRS, CDR2 YFSETQ.